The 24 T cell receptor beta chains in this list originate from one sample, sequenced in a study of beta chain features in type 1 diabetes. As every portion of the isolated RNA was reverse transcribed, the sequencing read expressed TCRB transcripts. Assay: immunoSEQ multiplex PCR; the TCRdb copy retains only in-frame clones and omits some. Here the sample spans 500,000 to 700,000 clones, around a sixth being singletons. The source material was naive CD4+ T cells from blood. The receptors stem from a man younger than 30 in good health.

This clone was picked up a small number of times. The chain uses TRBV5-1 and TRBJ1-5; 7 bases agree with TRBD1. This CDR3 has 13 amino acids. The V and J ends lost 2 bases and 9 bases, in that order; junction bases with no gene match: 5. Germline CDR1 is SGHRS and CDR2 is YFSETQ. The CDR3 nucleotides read TGCGCCAGCAGCTTTACAGGGGAAGGGCCCCAGCATTTT. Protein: CASSFTGEGPQHF.

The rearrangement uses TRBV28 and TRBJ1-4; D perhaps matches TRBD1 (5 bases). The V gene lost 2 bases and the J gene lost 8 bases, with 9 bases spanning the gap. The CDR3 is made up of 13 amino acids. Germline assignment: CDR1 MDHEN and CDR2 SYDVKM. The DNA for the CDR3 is TGTGCCAGCAGTTTACTGGGACGAGAAAAACTGTTTTTT. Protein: CASSLLGREKLFF.

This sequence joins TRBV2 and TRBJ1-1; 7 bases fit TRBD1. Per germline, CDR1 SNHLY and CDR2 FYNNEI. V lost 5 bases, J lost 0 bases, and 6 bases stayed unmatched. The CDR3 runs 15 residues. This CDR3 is CASSNNRGMNTEAFF. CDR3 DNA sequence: TGTGCCAGCAGTAACAACAGGGGCATGAACACTGAAGCTTTCTTT.

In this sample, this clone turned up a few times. The CDR3 sequence: CASSVGVENTGELFF. For the CDR3, the DNA is TGTGCCAGCAGCGTAGGGGTTGAGAACACCGGGGAGCTGTTTTTT. The rearrangement joins TRBV9 to TRBJ2-2; D is undetermined. The CDR3 consists of 15 residues. V was clipped by 0 bases and J by 1 base, with 7 bases between them. The V gene's germline CDR1 is SGDLS and CDR2 YYNGEE.

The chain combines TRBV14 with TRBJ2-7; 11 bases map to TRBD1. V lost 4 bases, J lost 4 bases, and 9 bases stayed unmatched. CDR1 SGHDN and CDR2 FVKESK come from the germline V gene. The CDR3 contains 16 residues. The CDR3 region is CASSPILGQGAYEQYF. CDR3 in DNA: TGTGCCAGCAGCCCTATTCTTGGACAGGGGGCTTACGAGCAGTACTTC.

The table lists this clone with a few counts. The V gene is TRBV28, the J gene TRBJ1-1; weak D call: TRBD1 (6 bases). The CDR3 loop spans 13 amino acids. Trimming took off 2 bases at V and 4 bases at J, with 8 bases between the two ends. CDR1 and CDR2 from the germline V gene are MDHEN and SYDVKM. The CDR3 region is CASSLRQATEAFF. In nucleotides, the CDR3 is TGTGCCAGCAGTTTAAGACAGGCCACTGAAGCTTTCTTT.

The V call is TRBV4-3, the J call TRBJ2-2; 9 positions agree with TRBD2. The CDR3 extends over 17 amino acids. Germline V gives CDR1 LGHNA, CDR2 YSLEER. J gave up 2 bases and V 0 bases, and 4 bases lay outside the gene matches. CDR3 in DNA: TGCGCCAGCAGCCAAGAGGGAGCGGGGGGCAACACCGGGGAGCTGTTTTTT. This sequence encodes CASSQEGAGGNTGELFF.

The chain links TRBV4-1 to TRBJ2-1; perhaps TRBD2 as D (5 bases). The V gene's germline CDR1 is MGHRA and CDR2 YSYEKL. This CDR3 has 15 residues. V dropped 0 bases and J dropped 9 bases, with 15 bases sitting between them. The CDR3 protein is CASSQDRRTFAEQFF. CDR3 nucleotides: TGCGCCAGCAGCCAAGATCGACGGACTTTCGCTGAGCAGTTCTTC.

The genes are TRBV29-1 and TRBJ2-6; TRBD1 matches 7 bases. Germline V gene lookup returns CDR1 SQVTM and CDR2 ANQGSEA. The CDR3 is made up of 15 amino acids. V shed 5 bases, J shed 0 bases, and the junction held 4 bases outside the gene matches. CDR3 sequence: CSVHRGLSGANVLTF. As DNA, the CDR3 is TGCAGCGTTCACAGGGGCCTCTCTGGGGCCAACGTCCTGACTTTC. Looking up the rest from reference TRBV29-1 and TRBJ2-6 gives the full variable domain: SAVISQKPSRDICQRGTSLTIQCQVDSQVTMMFWYRQQPGQSLTLIATANQGSEATYESGFVIDKFPISRPNLTFSTLTVSNMSPEDSSIYLCSVHRGLSGANVLTFGAGSRLTVL.

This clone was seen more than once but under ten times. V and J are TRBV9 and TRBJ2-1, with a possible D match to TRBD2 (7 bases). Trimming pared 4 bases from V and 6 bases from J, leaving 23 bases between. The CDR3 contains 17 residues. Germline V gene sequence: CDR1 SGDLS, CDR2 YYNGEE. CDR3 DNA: TGTGCCAGCAGCCCGCGGGGGCCAGCGGTGTCGGGCAATGAGCAGTTCTTC. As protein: CASSPRGPAVSGNEQFF.

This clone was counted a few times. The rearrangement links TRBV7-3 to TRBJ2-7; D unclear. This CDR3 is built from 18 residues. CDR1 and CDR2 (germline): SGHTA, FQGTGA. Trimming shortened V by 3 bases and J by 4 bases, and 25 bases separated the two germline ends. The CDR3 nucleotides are TGTGCCAGCAGCTTTACCGGCCAAGGGATGGTTGAAGGATACGAGCAGTACTTC. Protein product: CASSFTGQGMVEGYEQYF.

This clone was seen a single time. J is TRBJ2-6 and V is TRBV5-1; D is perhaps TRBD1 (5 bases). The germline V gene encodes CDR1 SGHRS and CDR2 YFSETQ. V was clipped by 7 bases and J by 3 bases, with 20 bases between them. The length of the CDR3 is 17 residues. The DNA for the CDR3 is TGCGCCAGCTTTCTCGACAGACGAGCGAGTGGGGCCAACGTCCTGACTTTC. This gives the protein CASFLDRRASGANVLTF.

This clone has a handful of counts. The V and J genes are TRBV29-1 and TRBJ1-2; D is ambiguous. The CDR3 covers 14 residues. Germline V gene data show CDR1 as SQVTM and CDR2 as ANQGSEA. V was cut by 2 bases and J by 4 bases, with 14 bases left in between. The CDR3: CSVEFGFWGYGYTF. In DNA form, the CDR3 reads TGCAGCGTTGAATTCGGTTTTTGGGGCTATGGCTACACCTTC. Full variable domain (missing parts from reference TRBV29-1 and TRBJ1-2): SAVISQKPSRDICQRGTSLTIQCQVDSQVTMMFWYRQQPGQSLTLIATANQGSEATYESGFVIDKFPISRPNLTFSTLTVSNMSPEDSSIYLCSVEFGFWGYGYTFGSGTRLTVV.

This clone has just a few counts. The CDR3: CASRRVREAFF. The CDR3 nucleotides are TGTGCCAGCAGACGGGTGAGGGAAGCTTTCTTT. The J gene is TRBJ1-1, the V gene TRBV9; D is undetermined. The CDR3 covers 11 residues. Trimming removed 5 bases at V and 8 bases at J, with 10 bases between. CDR1 SGDLS and CDR2 YYNGEE come from the germline V gene.

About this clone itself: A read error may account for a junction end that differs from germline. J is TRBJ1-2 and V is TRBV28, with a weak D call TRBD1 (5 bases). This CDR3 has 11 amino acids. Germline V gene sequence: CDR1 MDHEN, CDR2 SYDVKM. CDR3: CASSETGDLSF. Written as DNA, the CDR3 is TGTGCCAGCAGCGAGACGGGGGACCTTTCCTTC.

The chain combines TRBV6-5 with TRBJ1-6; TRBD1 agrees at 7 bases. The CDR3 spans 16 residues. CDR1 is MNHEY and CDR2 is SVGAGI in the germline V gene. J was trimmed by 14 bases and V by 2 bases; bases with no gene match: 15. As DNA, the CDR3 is TGTGCCAGCAGTTACGGCCGGGACAGAGTTTCTTCGTCCCTCCACTTT. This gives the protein CASSYGRDRVSSSLHF.

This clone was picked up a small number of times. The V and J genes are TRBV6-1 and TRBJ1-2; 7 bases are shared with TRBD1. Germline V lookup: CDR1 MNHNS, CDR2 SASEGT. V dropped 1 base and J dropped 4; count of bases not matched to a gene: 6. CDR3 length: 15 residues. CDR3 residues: CASSEERRGPYGYTF. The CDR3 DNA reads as TGTGCCAGCAGTGAAGAGCGGAGGGGGCCCTATGGCTACACCTTC.

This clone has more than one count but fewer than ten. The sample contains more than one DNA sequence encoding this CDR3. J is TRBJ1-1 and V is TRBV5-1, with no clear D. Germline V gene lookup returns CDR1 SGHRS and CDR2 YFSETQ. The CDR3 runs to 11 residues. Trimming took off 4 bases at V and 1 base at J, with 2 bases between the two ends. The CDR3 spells CASSQNTEAFF. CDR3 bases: TGCGCCAGCAGCCAGAACACTGAAGCTTTCTTT.

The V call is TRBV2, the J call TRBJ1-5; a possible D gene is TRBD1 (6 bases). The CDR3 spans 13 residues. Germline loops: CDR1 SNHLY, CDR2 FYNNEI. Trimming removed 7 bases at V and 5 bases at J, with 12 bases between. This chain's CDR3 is CASNGGLHQPQHF. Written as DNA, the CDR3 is TGTGCCAGCAACGGGGGGCTGCATCAGCCCCAGCATTTT.

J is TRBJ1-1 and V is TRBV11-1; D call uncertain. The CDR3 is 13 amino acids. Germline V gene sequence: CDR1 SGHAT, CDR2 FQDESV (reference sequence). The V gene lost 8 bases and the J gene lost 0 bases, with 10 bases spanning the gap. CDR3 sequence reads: CASCTELNTEAFF. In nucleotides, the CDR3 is TGTGCCAGCTGTACAGAGCTGAACACTGAAGCTTTCTTT.

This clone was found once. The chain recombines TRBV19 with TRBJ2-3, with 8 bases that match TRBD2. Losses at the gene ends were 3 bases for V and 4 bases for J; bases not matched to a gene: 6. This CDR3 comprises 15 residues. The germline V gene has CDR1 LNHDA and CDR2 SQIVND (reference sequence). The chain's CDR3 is CASSMGGGLSDTQYF. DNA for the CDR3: TGTGCCAGTAGTATGGGCGGGGGGTTATCAGATACGCAGTATTTT.

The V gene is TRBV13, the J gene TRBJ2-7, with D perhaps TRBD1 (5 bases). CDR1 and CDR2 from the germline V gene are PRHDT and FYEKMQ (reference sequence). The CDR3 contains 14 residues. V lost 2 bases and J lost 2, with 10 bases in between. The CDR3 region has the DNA TGTGCCAGCAGCTTAACAGGCCCAACCTACGAGCAGTACTTC. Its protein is CASSLTGPTYEQYF.

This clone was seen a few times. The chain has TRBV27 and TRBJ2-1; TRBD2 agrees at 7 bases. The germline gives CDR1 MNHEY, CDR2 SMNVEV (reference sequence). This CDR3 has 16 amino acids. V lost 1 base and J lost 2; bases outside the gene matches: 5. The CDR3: CASSLYLAGPYNEQFF. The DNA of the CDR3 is TGTGCCAGCAGTTTATATTTAGCGGGCCCCTACAATGAGCAGTTCTTC.

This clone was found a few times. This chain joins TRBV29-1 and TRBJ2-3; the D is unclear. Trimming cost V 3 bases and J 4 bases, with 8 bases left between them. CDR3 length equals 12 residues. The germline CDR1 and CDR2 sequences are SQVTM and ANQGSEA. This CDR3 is CSVDRAADTQYF. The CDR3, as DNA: TGCAGCGTTGATAGGGCCGCAGATACGCAGTATTTT.